The 9 T cell receptor beta chains in this list originate from one sample, sequenced in a study of response to subunit inactivated influenza vaccine. TCRdb recomputed calls from the RT-PCR reads with MiXCR, one row per CDR3 protein. The table shows 590,000 or so distinct CDR3 sequences, with roughly 15% occurring only once. The input for sequencing was PBMCs from blood, taken 14 to 15 days before vaccination. These TCRs come from a man aged 45-65 years who received an inactivated influenza vaccine.

The chain recombines TRBV7-2 with TRBJ1-1; the match to TRBD1 covers 7 bases. The CDR3 sequence is 16 residues long. Trimming took 5 bases from V and 5 from J; bases not matched to a gene: 14. Germline V gives CDR1 SGHTA, CDR2 FQGNSA. Here the CDR3 reads CASSQNLQGSGTEAFF. The CDR3 DNA follows: TGTGCCAGCAGCCAAAACCTACAGGGGAGCGGTACTGAAGCTTTCTTT. Together with reference TRBV7-2 and TRBJ1-1, the CDR3 gives the full variable domain: GAGVSQSPSNKVTEKGKDVELRCDPISGHTALYWYRQSLGQGLEFLIYFQGNSAPDKSGLPSDRFSAERTGGSVSTLTIQRTQQEDSAVYLCASSQNLQGSGTEAFFGQGTRLTVV.

This clonotype appeared many times. The CDR3 DNA reads TGTGCCACCATAGCGGGCTCGCAAGAGACCCAGTACTTC. Its protein is CATIAGSQETQYF. This chain connects TRBV10-3 to TRBJ2-5; 7 nucleotides line up with TRBD2. The CDR3 runs 13 residues. Trimming took 10 bases from V and 2 from J; bases not matched to a gene: 7. Germline V gene data show CDR1 as ENHRY and CDR2 as SYGVKD.

This clonotype was counted at least ten times. V usage is TRBV28 and J usage is TRBJ2-7, with TRBD2 identical over 8 bases. This CDR3 has 14 amino acids. Germline V gives CDR1 MDHEN, CDR2 SYDVKM. V trimming: 4 bases; J trimming: 3 bases; junction bases outside the gene matches: 5. CDR3 sequence (DNA): TGTGCCAGCAGTTCTTTCGGGGGGGTCTACGAGCAGTACTTC. Translating it yields CASSSFGGVYEQYF.

The chain is built from TRBV10-3 and TRBJ2-1; 7 nucleotides agree with TRBD2. Germline V CDR1 and CDR2: ENHRY, SYGVKD. CDR3 length: 13 residues. V shed 2 bases, J shed 8 bases, and the junction held 3 bases outside the gene matches. The chain's CDR3 is CAISEGAGDEQFF. CDR3 DNA: TGTGCCATCAGTGAGGGCGCGGGGGATGAGCAGTTCTTC.

This clonotype has a handful of counts. V is TRBV19 and J is TRBJ2-1, with D possibly TRBD1 on 6 matching bases. The CDR3 extends over 15 amino acids. Trimming pared 6 bases from V and 3 bases from J, leaving 15 bases between. Germline CDR1 reads LNHDA; CDR2 reads SQIVND (reference sequence). CDR3 sequence (DNA): TGTGCCAGTAGGAGAACCCAGGGGAACTACAATGAGCAGTTCTTC. It is translated as CASRRTQGNYNEQFF.

This clonotype was observed many times. V usage is TRBV20-1 and J usage is TRBJ1-2; D perhaps matches TRBD1 (6 bases). Trimming cost V 3 bases and J 4 bases, with 15 bases left between them. CDR1 DFQATT and CDR2 SNEGSKA come from the germline V gene (reference sequence). The CDR3 totals 14 residues. The CDR3 DNA sequence: TGCAGTGCTAGCCGCAGGGGAGGGGGCTATGGCTACACCTTC. Encoded protein: CSASRRGGGYGYTF.

This clonotype was picked up many times. The V call is TRBV9, the J call TRBJ2-7, with 12 bases identical to TRBD2. This CDR3 region has 15 residues. The ends lost 5 bases at V and 2 bases at J; junction bases unmatched: 5. Germline V gene lookup returns CDR1 SGDLS and CDR2 YYNGEE. CDR3 sequence reads: CASSASGGAPYEQYF. The CDR3 nucleotides read TGTGCCAGCAGTGCTAGCGGGGGGGCCCCCTACGAGCAGTACTTC.

This clonotype was seen a handful of times. The chain is built from TRBV15 and TRBJ2-5, with D possibly TRBD2 on 5 matching bases. Trimming cost V 3 bases and J 3 bases, with 8 bases left between them. The germline V gene encodes CDR1 LNHNV and CDR2 YYDKDF (reference sequence). This CDR3 region has 13 residues. In nucleotides, the CDR3 is TGTGCCACCAGCAGCGGAGCGGAAGAGACCCAGTACTTC. Amino acids: CATSSGAEETQYF.

This clonotype showed up many times. The chain couples TRBV29-1 to TRBJ2-3; 10 positions agree with TRBD2. J lost 1 base, V lost 5 bases, and 6 bases had no gene match. The germline gives CDR1 SQVTM, CDR2 ANQGSEA. The CDR3 runs 15 residues. The CDR3, as DNA: TGCAGCGTTAATCCAGCGGGAGGGGGCACAGATACGCAGTATTTT. Its protein product is CSVNPAGGGTDTQYF.